This TCR beta chain was obtained from a study of high-grade serous ovarian cancer treatment subgroups. This clone came up a few times. Tumor tissue was taken before any definitive surgery or chemotherapy was given. Repertoires were generated with immunoSEQ multiplex PCR, while TCRdb's copy carries only in-frame clones and drops some. The sample holds around 9,300 clones, about three quarters seen once. CDR1 and CDR2 from the germline V gene are SGHRS and YFSETQ. The V segment lost 2 bases and the J segment 8 bases; nucleotides outside the gene matches: 4. CDR3 length: 14 amino acids. Material for sequencing was tumor tissue. This sequence was found in a human donor with high-grade serous ovarian cancer. The rearrangement joins TRBV5-1 to TRBJ1-6; TRBD1 agrees at 7 bases. The CDR3 reads CASSLQGQDSPLHF. The CDR3 nucleotides read TGCGCCAGCAGCTTACAGGGGCAGGATTCACCCCTCCACTTT.